The rows below give T cell receptor beta chains drawn from one sample of a study of blood T cell repertoires in COVID-19. Method: immunoSEQ multiplex PCR; TCRdb's copy keeps in-frame clones and lacks some. The sample includes 300,000 to 450,000 clones, about 88% of them seen just once. Material for sequencing was peripheral blood. The receptors here all came from a human donor in a cohort sampled during active COVID-19. CDR3s include the opening cysteine and the closing phenylalanine or tryptophan. A D gene is named only where the DNA matches it firmly. Only part of the rows carry a size: once, few, many, or a class if the clone is expanded.

. TRBD2 TRBJ2-5 TRBV19 CASNTGLAGEETQYF TGTGCCAGTAATACTGGACTAGCGGGAGAAGAGACCCAGTACTTC
. TRBD2 TRBJ2-7 TRBV5-6 CASSLDGTTYEQYF TGTGCCAGCAGCTTGGACGGGACTACCTACGAGCAGTACTTC
. TRBD1 TRBJ1-2 TRBV7-8 CASSFGQGDGGYTF TGTGCCAGCAGCTTCGGACAGGGGGATGGTGGCTACACCTTC
. TRBD2 TRBJ2-5 TRBV5-1 CASSLDFSGGLQETQYF TGCGCCAGCAGCTTGGATTTCAGCGGGGGGCTCCAAGAGACCCAGTACTTC
. TRBD1 TRBJ2-3 TRBV5-1 CASSLVGGSDTQYF TGCGCCAGCAGCTTGGTAGGGGGCTCAGATACGCAGTATTTT
. . TRBJ2-7 TRBV28 CASSLSRGYEQYF TGTGCCAGCAGTTTAAGCAGAGGTTACGAGCAGTACTTC
. . TRBJ2-2 TRBV25-1 CASSEYSGRLGELFF TGTGCCAGCAGTGAATACTCGGGTAGACTCGGGGAGCTGTTTTTT
. TRBD1 TRBJ2-3 TRBV30 CAWTLGQGRDTQYF TGTGCCTGGACCCTGGGACAGGGGAGGGATACGCAGTATTTT
. . TRBJ1-1 TRBV7-2 CASSLGHRVNTEAFF TGTGCCAGCAGCTTAGGGCACAGGGTGAACACTGAAGCTTTCTTT
. . TRBJ2-7 TRBV7-8 CASSLMTRIYEQYF TGTGCCAGCAGCTTAATGACAAGGATCTACGAGCAGTACTTC
. TRBD2 TRBJ2-1 TRBV4-2 CASSQAPTSGSIGGDEQFF TGTGCCAGCAGCCAAGCGCCGACTAGCGGGAGCATAGGGGGAGATGAGCAGTTCTTC
. TRBD1 TRBJ1-2 TRBV6-1 CASSEAGQHYGYTF TGTGCCAGCAGTGAAGCGGGACAGCACTATGGCTACACCTTC
few . TRBJ1-1 TRBV3-1/TRBV3-2 CASTQTFGPSNTEAFF TGTGCCAGCACCCAAACCTTTGGGCCTTCGAACACTGAAGCTTTCTTT
. . TRBJ2-7 TRBV30 CAWSVIKGETKYF TGTGCCTGGAGTGTAATTAAGGGGGAAACCAAGTACTTC
. TRBD1 TRBJ1-2 TRBV7-2 CASSQGTGNYGYTF TGTGCCAGCAGCCAGGGGACAGGCAACTATGGCTACACCTTC
. . TRBJ1-4 TRBV28 CASSSRGFANEKLFF TGTGCCAGCAGTTCGCGGGGCTTCGCTAATGAAAAACTGTTTTTT
. . TRBJ1-2 TRBV19 CASSTRQDNYGYTF TGTGCCAGTAGTACTCGACAGGATAACTATGGCTACACCTTC
. TRBD1 TRBJ2-1 TRBV11-1 CASSLPGTVRNEQFF TGTGCCAGCAGCTTACCCGGGACAGTCCGCAATGAGCAGTTCTTC
. . TRBJ2-6 TRBV7-8 CASSSRSSGANVLTF TGTGCCAGCAGCTCAAGGAGCTCTGGGGCCAACGTCCTGACTTTC